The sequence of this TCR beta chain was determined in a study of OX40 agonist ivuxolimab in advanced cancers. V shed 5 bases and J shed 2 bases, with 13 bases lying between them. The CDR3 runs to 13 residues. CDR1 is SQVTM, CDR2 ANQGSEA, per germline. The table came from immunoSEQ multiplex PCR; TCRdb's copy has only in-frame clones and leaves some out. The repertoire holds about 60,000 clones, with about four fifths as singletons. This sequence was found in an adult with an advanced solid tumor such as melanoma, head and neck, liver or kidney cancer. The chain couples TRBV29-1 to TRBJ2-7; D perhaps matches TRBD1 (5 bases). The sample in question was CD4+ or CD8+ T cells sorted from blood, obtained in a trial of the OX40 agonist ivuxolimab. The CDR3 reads CSVHLGQPYEQYF. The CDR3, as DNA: TGCAGCGTTCACTTGGGGCAGCCCTACGAGCAGTACTTC.